The rows below give T cell receptor beta chains drawn from one sample of a study of blood T cell repertoires in COVID-19. The repertoire was sequenced with immunoSEQ multiplex PCR; TCRdb's copy has only in-frame clones and lacks some. The sample carries hundreds of thousands of clones, approximately 89% recorded once. The sample consisted of PBMCs or T cells enriched from blood (not recorded which). Every receptor here comes from a man between 35 and 55 years old in a cohort exposed to, infected with or recovered from COVID-19 (not recorded which). Each CDR3 is given with its conserved first and last residue. D genes are given only for firm matches. A row's size may be missing; if present it is once, few, many or a size class.

V	D	size	J	CDR3	DNA
TRBV7-9	.	.	TRBJ2-6	CASSLGWASGANVLTF	TGTGCCAGCAGCTTAGGATGGGCATCAGGGGCCAACGTCCTGACTTTC
TRBV30	.	few	TRBJ1-5	CAWSPWRGLGNQPQHF	TGTGCCTGGAGTCCCTGGCGGGGGTTAGGCAATCAGCCCCAGCATTTT
TRBV28	.	.	TRBJ1-3	CASTKGTFGNTIYF	TGTGCCAGCACCAAAGGGACATTTGGAAACACCATATATTTT
TRBV5-4	.	.	TRBJ1-6	CASSPRASAGISPLHF	TGTGCCAGCAGCCCCCGCGCGTCCGCCGGTATTTCACCCCTCCACTTT
TRBV18	TRBD2	.	TRBJ2-1	CASSPQGLGVGDNEQFF	TGTGCCAGCTCACCACAGGGACTAGGGGTCGGGGACAATGAGCAGTTCTTC
TRBV7-9	.	.	TRBJ1-1	CASKGGGTEAFF	TGTGCCAGCAAGGGTGGAGGGACTGAAGCTTTCTTT
TRBV9	TRBD1	.	TRBJ2-6	CASTPGQGALGANVLTF	TGTGCCAGCACCCCGGGACAGGGGGCGTTGGGGGCCAACGTCCTGACTTTC
TRBV30	.	.	TRBJ1-1	CAWRLADSTEAFF	TGTGCCTGGAGGCTGGCGGATTCCACTGAAGCTTTCTTT
TRBV28	.	.	TRBJ1-5	CASSLARVRTNQPQHF	TGTGCCAGCAGTTTAGCTAGGGTGCGGACAAATCAGCCCCAGCATTTT
TRBV30	.	few	TRBJ2-2	CAWTMGRVQAGELFF	TGTGCCTGGACTATGGGCAGGGTACAGGCCGGGGAGCTGTTTTTT
TRBV7-6	TRBD2	.	TRBJ2-1	CASSLVARGTAGGPTHEQFF	TGTGCCAGCAGCTTAGTTGCCAGGGGAACGGCGGGAGGGCCTACACATGAGCAGTTCTTC
TRBV30	TRBD1	.	TRBJ1-5	CAWGTGGNQPQHF	TGTGCCTGGGGGACAGGGGGCAATCAGCCCCAGCATTTT
TRBV28	.	.	TRBJ2-1	CASSAGGGGRVNEQFF	TGTGCCAGCAGTGCTGGAGGGGGCGGAAGGGTCAATGAGCAGTTCTTC
TRBV10-3	TRBD2	.	TRBJ2-1	CAISGTSGRGYNEQFF	TGTGCCATCAGCGGGACTAGCGGGAGGGGGTACAATGAGCAGTTCTTC
TRBV6-6	TRBD2	.	TRBJ2-3	CASSFRLAGAGDTQYF	TGTGCCAGCAGTTTTCGACTAGCGGGAGCCGGGGATACGCAGTATTTT
TRBV30	TRBD2	.	TRBJ2-7	CAWSVPGLASYEQYF	TGTGCCTGGAGTGTCCCGGGACTAGCGTCCTACGAGCAGTACTTC
TRBV7-2	.	.	TRBJ2-5	CASSRDQETQYF	TGTGCCAGCAGCCGAGACCAAGAGACCCAGTACTTC
TRBV2	.	.	TRBJ1-1	CASMTENTEAFF	TGTGCCAGCATGACAGAGAACACTGAAGCTTTCTTT
TRBV10-3	.	once	TRBJ1-2	CAISADSNYGYTF	TGTGCCATCAGCGCGGACAGTAACTATGGCTACACCTTC
TRBV5-4	TRBD1	.	TRBJ1-2	CASSVRTGAYGYTF	TGTGCCAGCAGTGTAAGGACAGGGGCTTATGGCTACACCTTC
TRBV11-2	TRBD1	.	TRBJ1-4	CASSLGGQPTNEKLFF	TGTGCCAGCAGCTTAGGGGGACAGCCAACTAATGAAAAACTGTTTTTT
TRBV2	TRBD2	.	TRBJ2-7	CASSRLRLAGGYEQYF	TGTGCCAGCAGCCGACTTCGACTAGCGGGAGGATACGAGCAGTACTTC
TRBV11-2	.	.	TRBJ1-2	CASSLTTGGYTF	TGTGCCAGCAGCTTAACGACAGGTGGATACACCTTC
TRBV7-2	TRBD2	.	TRBJ2-1	CASSPSGTRSYEQFF	TGTGCCAGCAGCCCCTCCGGGACTAGATCTTATGAGCAGTTCTTC
TRBV15	TRBD2	.	TRBJ2-3	CATSRVYLQTSGRDTQYF	TGTGCCACCAGCAGAGTTTACCTACAGACTAGCGGGAGGGATACGCAGTATTTT
TRBV9	TRBD2	.	TRBJ2-2	CASNNLAGGITGELFF	TGTGCCAGCAACAACTTAGCGGGAGGGATCACCGGGGAGCTGTTTTTT
TRBV6-5	.	.	TRBJ1-1	CASSYVGDMNTEAFF	TGTGCCAGCAGTTACGTGGGGGACATGAACACTGAAGCTTTCTTT
TRBV10-1	.	.	TRBJ2-7	CASIEGASYEQYF	TGCGCCAGCATAGAGGGTGCCTCCTACGAGCAGTACTTC
TRBV4-1	TRBD2	.	TRBJ2-7	CASSQGTSGAYEQYF	TGCGCCAGCAGCCAAGGGACTAGCGGAGCCTACGAGCAGTACTTC
TRBV24-1	.	.	TRBJ2-7	CATRTTGLRFEQYF	TGTGCCACCAGAACAACAGGGTTAAGGTTCGAGCAGTACTTC
TRBV28	.	.	TRBJ2-5	CASSLGDTSGETQYF	TGTGCCAGCAGTTTAGGGGACACGTCGGGGGAGACCCAGTACTTC
TRBV5-6	.	.	TRBJ1-1	CASRGGGRTEAFF	TGTGCCAGCAGAGGGGGGGGGCGCACTGAAGCTTTCTTT
TRBV6-5	TRBD1	.	TRBJ1-2	CASSSDRANYGYTF	TGTGCCAGCAGTTCGGACAGGGCAAACTATGGCTACACCTTC
TRBV29-1	.	.	TRBJ1-2	CSVDRASNYGYTF	TGCAGCGTTGACAGGGCGTCTAACTATGGCTACACCTTC
TRBV27	.	.	TRBJ2-7	CASSRDRFYEQYF	TGTGCCAGCAGCCGCGACAGATTCTACGAGCAGTACTTC
TRBV11-2	TRBD2	.	TRBJ2-2	CASSLVLAGTRANTGELFF	TGTGCCAGCAGCTTAGTTCTAGCGGGAACGAGAGCGAACACCGGGGAGCTGTTTTTT
TRBV14	.	.	TRBJ1-6	CASSQDRGVSPLHF	TGTGCCAGCAGCCAAGATCGGGGGGTTTCACCCCTCCACTTT
TRBV19	.	.	TRBJ2-1	CASSIIQYNEQFF	TGTGCCAGTAGTATAATCCAATACAATGAGCAGTTCTTC
TRBV9	TRBD2	once	TRBJ2-7	CASSVEEGGPREQYF	TGTGCCAGCAGCGTAGAAGAGGGAGGGCCACGGGAGCAGTACTTC
TRBV25-1	TRBD2	.	TRBJ2-2	CASSELSGSNTGELFF	TGTGCCAGCAGTGAGCTGAGCGGGAGTAACACCGGGGAGCTGTTTTTT
TRBV25-1	.	.	TRBJ1-2	CASSDFQGLGYTF	TGTGCCAGCAGTGACTTTCAGGGGTTGGGCTACACCTTC
TRBV28	.	.	TRBJ1-3	CASSLERVGNTIYF	TGTGCCAGCAGTTTAGAGAGGGTTGGAAACACCATATATTTT
TRBV6-5	.	.	TRBJ2-5	CASSYTAGWETQYF	TGTGCCAGCAGTTACACAGCAGGGTGGGAGACCCAGTACTTC
TRBV9	TRBD1	.	TRBJ1-2	CASSENTGGRYGYTF	TGTGCCAGCAGCGAGAATACAGGGGGCCGCTATGGCTACACCTTC
TRBV7-3	TRBD2	.	TRBJ2-2	CASSFFWASGNTGELFF	TGTGCCAGCAGCTTTTTCTGGGCTAGCGGGAACACCGGGGAGCTGTTTTTT
TRBV21-1	.	.	TRBJ1-2	CASSFPGGDYGYTF	TGTGCCAGCAGCTTTCCGGGAGGGGACTATGGCTACACCTTC
TRBV10-1	TRBD2	.	TRBJ2-3	CASSDIAGVGTQYF	TGCGCCAGCAGTGATATAGCGGGAGTGGGTACGCAGTATTTT
TRBV20-1	TRBD1	.	TRBJ1-1	CSASRQGDTEAFF	TGCAGTGCTAGTCGACAGGGCGACACTGAAGCTTTCTTT
TRBV24-1	TRBD2	.	TRBJ2-3	CATSDSGLAGDADTQYF	TGTGCCACCAGTGACTCGGGACTAGCGGGAGACGCAGATACGCAGTATTTT
TRBV5-4	.	few	TRBJ1-5	CASSLAGGNQPQHF	TGTGCCAGCAGCTTGGCAGGGGGCAATCAGCCCCAGCATTTT
TRBV9	.	.	TRBJ1-3	CASSYRAGNTIYF	TGTGCCAGCAGCTACCGGGCTGGAAACACCATATATTTT
TRBV19	TRBD1	.	TRBJ2-1	CASSDRVDEQFF	TGTGCCAGTAGTGACAGGGTCGATGAGCAGTTCTTC
TRBV6-4	TRBD2	.	TRBJ2-3	CASSDLAGTDTQYF	TGTGCCAGCAGTGATCTAGCGGGGACAGATACGCAGTATTTT
TRBV27	TRBD2	.	TRBJ2-7	CASSPSGFSYEQYF	TGTGCCAGCAGCCCTAGCGGATTCTCCTACGAGCAGTACTTC